One sample yielded the 31 T cell receptor beta chains listed below, sequenced in a study of blood T cell repertoires in COVID-19. Using immunoSEQ multiplex PCR, the repertoire was profiled, and TCRdb retains in-frame clones only, with some absent. This table holds about 75,000 clones, 75% to 85% found once. Material for sequencing was peripheral blood. All receptors come from a woman older than 75 with active or convalescent COVID-19.

The J gene is TRBJ2-7, the V gene TRBV28; 7 bases map to TRBD2. The CDR3 loop spans 15 amino acids. Trimming cost V 5 bases and J 0 bases; bases outside gene matches: 7. Germline V gene lookup returns CDR1 MDHEN and CDR2 SYDVKM. The chain's CDR3 is CASSEKRGLSYEQYF. The CDR3 DNA reads TGTGCCAGCAGTGAGAAGCGGGGCCTCTCCTACGAGCAGTACTTC.

CDR3 amino acids: CASSQDLGGLVQETQYF. CDR3 DNA: TGTGCCAGCAGCCAAGATTTGGGGGGTCTTGTCCAAGAGACCCAGTACTTC. The rearrangement links TRBV14 to TRBJ2-5, with a weak D call TRBD2 (6 bases). The CDR3 covers 17 residues. V was cut by 0 bases and J by 1 base, with 15 bases left in between. Germline V gene sequence: CDR1 SGHDN, CDR2 FVKESK.

The chain employs TRBV6-5 and TRBJ2-7, with D possibly matching TRBD1 (5 bases). This CDR3 comprises 13 residues. CDR1 MNHEY and CDR2 SVGAGI come from the germline V gene. The V end was cut by 6 bases, the J end by 3 bases, with 12 bases between. CDR3 sequence: CASRPDINYEQYF. The CDR3 nucleotides read TGTGCCAGCAGGCCGGACATCAACTACGAGCAGTACTTC.

There are a few counts of this clone. The rearrangement links TRBV6-2 or TRBV6-3 to TRBJ2-1, with a tentative D call TRBD2 (6 bases). V lost 2 bases, J lost 2 bases, and 16 bases lay in between. Germline V gene sequence: CDR1 MNHEY, CDR2 SVGEGT. There are 17 residues in the CDR3. This chain's CDR3 is CASSYAREGLTYNEQFF. As DNA, the CDR3 is TGTGCCAGCAGTTACGCTCGCGAGGGACTCACCTACAATGAGCAGTTCTTC.

This chain uses TRBV25-1 with TRBJ2-3; 7 bases match TRBD2. CDR1 MGHDK and CDR2 SYGVNS come from the germline V gene. J was trimmed by 2 bases and V by 5 bases; bases with no gene match: 13. The CDR3 extends over 17 amino acids. Here the CDR3 DNA reads TGTGCCAGCAGTTTGAATTATGGTCGGGGGGTCACAGATACGCAGTATTTT. Translating it yields CASSLNYGRGVTDTQYF.

The rearrangement joins TRBV5-5 to TRBJ2-2; 7 nucleotides align to TRBD2. CDR3 length equals 16 residues. Per germline, CDR1 SGHKS and CDR2 YYEKEE (reference sequence). V was pared by 5 bases and J by 1 base, with 8 bases of the junction left unmatched. The chain's CDR3 is CASRAKRGQNTGELFF. The CDR3 nucleotides are TGTGCCAGCAGGGCGAAGCGGGGTCAGAACACCGGGGAGCTGTTTTTT. Filled out from reference TRBV5-5 and TRBJ2-2, the complete variable domain reads DAGVTQSPTHLIKTRGQQVTLRCSPISGHKSVSWYQQVLGQGPQFIFQYYEKEERGRGNFPDRFSARQFPNYSSELNVNALLLGDSALYLCASRAKRGQNTGELFFGEGSRLTVL.

The chain recombines TRBV18 with TRBJ2-5; 8 nucleotides line up with TRBD2. Germline V gives CDR1 KGHSH, CDR2 LQKENI. The CDR3 loop spans 15 amino acids. The J segment lost 4 bases and the V segment lost 2 bases, leaving 6 bases of the junction unmatched. CDR3 sequence: CASSPSGSVGETQYF. CDR3 DNA sequence: TGTGCCAGCTCACCAAGCGGGAGCGTTGGAGAGACCCAGTACTTC.

The chain combines TRBV11-3 with TRBJ2-7; D remains ambiguous. Trimming left V 2 bases short and J 3 bases short, with 14 bases between. The CDR3 has 15 amino acids. Per the germline V gene, CDR1 is SGHNT and CDR2 is YENEEA. CDR3 nucleotide sequence: TGTGCCAGCAGCTTATGGTTGGCGGAACTCTACGAGCAGTACTTC. Translated, it gives CASSLWLAELYEQYF.

This chain links TRBV7-9 with TRBJ2-1, with 9 bases that match TRBD2. V shed 3 bases, J shed 9 bases, and the junction held 9 bases outside the gene matches. Germline V lookup: CDR1 SEHNR, CDR2 FQNEAQ (reference sequence). The CDR3 is made up of 15 amino acids. CDR3 in DNA: TGTGCCAGCAGCTTTAGCGGGGGCCCGATAGGTGAGCAGTTCTTC. It translates to CASSFSGGPIGEQFF.

The chain joins TRBV19 to TRBJ1-2, with 9 nucleotides matching TRBD1. Germline V gene sequence: CDR1 LNHDA, CDR2 SQIVND (reference sequence). With 5 bases clipped from V and 7 bases from J, the junction kept 14 bases outside the gene matches. The CDR3 contains 16 residues. The CDR3 spells CASSFYPGTGSGGYTF. Written as DNA, the CDR3 is TGTGCCAGTAGTTTCTATCCCGGGACAGGGTCTGGTGGCTACACCTTC.

This clone was picked up a small number of times. This chain connects TRBV5-4 to TRBJ1-2; TRBD1 aligns across 7 bases. V shed 5 bases and J 1 base; nucleotides not matched to a gene: 5. The CDR3 spans 14 residues. Germline values: CDR1 SGHNT, CDR2 YYREEE (reference sequence). Written as DNA, the CDR3 is TGTGCCAGCAGGAGACAGGGCGGTAACTATGGCTACACCTTC. Translated, it gives CASRRQGGNYGYTF.

The J gene is TRBJ2-3, the V gene TRBV4-3; the match to TRBD1 covers 7 bases. V shed 0 bases and J 10 bases; nucleotides not matched to a gene: 13. In germline, CDR1 is LGHNA, CDR2 YSLEER. The CDR3 has 16 amino acids. For the CDR3, the DNA is TGCGCCAGCAGCCAAGATGTGACAGGGCGAACGTTCCCGCAGTATTTT. It encodes CASSQDVTGRTFPQYF.

The gene calls are TRBV5-4 and TRBJ2-1, with 14 bases matching TRBD2. J gave up 5 bases and V 3 bases, and 7 bases lay outside the gene matches. From germline, CDR1 is SGHNT and CDR2 YYREEE (reference sequence). The CDR3 length is 17 residues. The CDR3 loop reads CASSSGLAGVRDNEQFF. For the CDR3, the DNA is TGTGCCAGCAGCTCGGGACTAGCGGGAGTGAGGGACAATGAGCAGTTCTTC. The variable domain in full, completed from reference TRBV5-4 and TRBJ2-1, reads ETGVTQSPTHLIKTRGQQVTLRCSSQSGHNTVSWYQQALGQGPQFIFQYYREEENGRGNFPPRFSGLQFPNYSSELNVNALELDDSALYLCASSSGLAGVRDNEQFFGPGTRLTVL.

This chain uses TRBV24-1 with TRBJ1-6; D is possibly TRBD1 (6 bases). Germline CDR1 and CDR2: KGHDR and SFDVKD. The ends were cut back, 3 bases at V and 7 bases at J, with 9 bases in the middle. The CDR3 covers 14 residues. The CDR3 DNA follows: TGTGCCACCAGTGATACAGGGCGGAATTCACCCCTCCACTTT. Translating gives CATSDTGRNSPLHF.

The chain recombines TRBV9 with TRBJ2-7, with 16 bases matching TRBD2. The CDR3 loop spans 19 amino acids. Trimming at V came to 4 bases and at J to 3 bases, leaving 13 bases not matched to a gene. Germline lookup yields CDR1 SGDLS and CDR2 YYNGEE. The CDR3 loop reads CASSPRGLAGGPVNYEQYF. In DNA form, the CDR3 reads TGTGCCAGCAGCCCGCGGGGACTAGCGGGAGGGCCCGTGAACTACGAGCAGTACTTC.

J is TRBJ1-1 and V is TRBV10-2; D is unresolved. The CDR3 is 11 residues long. Germline loops: CDR1 WSHSY, CDR2 SAAADI. V lost 4 bases and J lost 10, with 10 bases in between. The CDR3 DNA reads TGCGCCAGCAGTGGGACTTGGGGAGCTTTCTTT. Protein: CASSGTWGAFF.

This chain uses TRBV30 with TRBJ2-7, with TRBD1 matching over 12 bases. The V segment lost 1 base and the J segment 6 bases; nucleotides outside the gene matches: 13. CDR3 length: 17 amino acids. Germline assignment: CDR1 GTSNPN and CDR2 SVGIG (reference sequence). This chain's CDR3 is CAWSGSSGTGGSREQYF. As DNA, the CDR3 is TGTGCCTGGAGTGGGAGTAGTGGGACAGGGGGCTCTCGCGAGCAGTACTTC.

The chain couples TRBV7-2 to TRBJ2-2; tentatively, D is TRBD1 (5 bases). Trimming took 0 bases from V and 4 from J, leaving 12 bases between them. The germline gives CDR1 SGHTA, CDR2 FQGNSA. The CDR3 has 16 residues. CDR3 DNA: TGTGCCAGCAGCTTAGCGCTCAGGGTTGGCACCGGGGAGCTGTTTTTT. This translates into CASSLALRVGTGELFF. Full variable domain (rest looked up from reference TRBV7-2 and TRBJ2-2): GAGVSQSPSNKVTEKGKDVELRCDPISGHTALYWYRQSLGQGLEFLIYFQGNSAPDKSGLPSDRFSAERTGGSVSTLTIQRTQQEDSAVYLCASSLALRVGTGELFFGEGSRLTVL.

This clone was observed once. The J gene is TRBJ2-6, the V gene TRBV19, with 13 bases fitting TRBD2. The germline V gene has CDR1 LNHDA and CDR2 SQIVND (reference sequence). CDR3 size: 21 residues. After removal of 0 bases from V and 2 bases from J, the junction contained 10 bases not matched to a gene. DNA for the CDR3: TGTGCCAGTAGTATAGATGCCCCCACTAGCGGGGGGGCCCCTGGGGCCAACGTCCTGACTTTC. Translation: CASSIDAPTSGGAPGANVLTF.

The rearrangement joins TRBV14 to TRBJ2-1, with 10 nucleotides matching TRBD1. CDR3 size: 16 residues. CDR1 is SGHDN and CDR2 is FVKESK in the germline V gene. V lost 3 bases to trimming and J lost 8 bases; unmatched junction nucleotides: 10. The CDR3 nucleotides read TGTGCCAGCAGCCAGATCGGGACAGGGGTAAGGGATGAGCAGTTCTTC. It encodes CASSQIGTGVRDEQFF.

In nucleotides, the CDR3 is TGTGCCAGCTCACCGAGAGGACAGATAAGCTCTGGAAACACCATATATTTT. This codes for CASSPRGQISSGNTIYF. The chain employs TRBV18 and TRBJ1-3; D is perhaps TRBD1 (6 bases). The V end lost 3 bases, the J end lost 0 bases, and 15 bases lay between the germline ends. Germline CDR1 and CDR2: KGHSH and LQKENI. The CDR3 sequence is 17 residues long.

V usage is TRBV25-1 and J usage is TRBJ1-1; TRBD1 agrees at 9 bases. CDR1 and CDR2 from the germline V gene are MGHDK and SYGVNS. The trim removed 6 bases at V and 1 base at J, leaving 3 bases unmatched. The CDR3 loop spans 14 amino acids. The DNA for the CDR3 is TGTGCCAGCAGGACAGGGGGACGGAACACTGAAGCTTTCTTT. Protein: CASRTGGRNTEAFF.

This clone was observed at least ten times. The chain employs TRBV5-1 and TRBJ1-5, with D unclear. V was pared by 2 bases and J by 4 bases, with 10 bases between. Germline-derived CDR1 and CDR2 are SGHRS and YFSETQ. CDR3 length: 14 residues. The CDR3 region is CASSLITSNQPQHF. The CDR3 DNA follows: TGCGCCAGCAGCTTAATAACGAGTAATCAGCCCCAGCATTTT.

This clone was observed once. This chain connects TRBV3-1 (or the pseudogene TRBV3-2) to TRBJ1-3; D is uncertain. There are 14 residues in the CDR3. The germline CDR1 and CDR2 sequences are LGHDT and YNNKEL (reference sequence). Trimming took 3 bases from V and 5 from J, leaving 11 bases between them. The CDR3 region is CASSHTPVRNTIYF. The CDR3 region has the DNA TGTGCCAGCAGCCACACGCCAGTCAGAAACACCATATATTTT.

The chain has TRBV7-7 and TRBJ1-1; D is possibly TRBD1 (5 bases). Trimming pared 5 bases from V and 4 bases from J, leaving 14 bases between. Germline V gene data show CDR1 as SSHAT and CDR2 as FNYEAQ (reference sequence). This CDR3 region has 14 residues. CDR3 region: CASSPLRGSTEAFF. CDR3 DNA sequence: TGTGCCAGCAGCCCTCTAAGGGGAAGCACTGAAGCTTTCTTT.

V gene TRBV6-1 combines with J gene TRBJ2-7; D gene uncertain. V was shortened by 3 bases and J by 4 bases, with 16 bases between the two germline ends. Looked up from germline, CDR1 is MNHNS and CDR2 is SASEGT. The CDR3 totals 15 residues. CDR3 protein: CASSDSHYPDYEQYF. The CDR3 nucleotides are TGTGCCAGCAGTGATTCCCACTACCCTGATTACGAGCAGTACTTC.

V is TRBV12-3 or TRBV12-4 and J is TRBJ2-2, with unresolved D. Trimming stripped 6 bases from V and 0 bases from J, with 5 bases between. The CDR3 has 13 amino acids. CDR3 amino acids: CASSPANTGELFF. The DNA for the CDR3 is TGTGCCAGCAGCCCCGCGAACACCGGGGAGCTGTTTTTT.

The chain carries TRBV19 and TRBJ2-5, with TRBD2 matching over 15 bases. The CDR3 has 15 residues. CDR1 is LNHDA and CDR2 is SQIVND in the germline V gene (reference sequence). Trimming removed 8 bases from V and 5 bases from J; junction bases left unmatched: 6. As DNA, the CDR3 is TGTGCCAGTCGGAGGACTAGCGGGGGGGCGGAGACCCAGTACTTC. Its translation is CASRRTSGGAETQYF.

The genes are TRBV9 and TRBJ2-7; 8 bases match TRBD1. The CDR3 consists of 14 residues. The V and J ends lost 4 bases and 4 bases, in that order; junction bases with no gene match: 7. Germline CDR1 and CDR2: SGDLS and YYNGEE. The CDR3, as DNA: TGTGCCAGCAGCCCCCGACAGGGGCAATACGAGCAGTACTTC. As protein: CASSPRQGQYEQYF.

The V gene is TRBV18, the J gene TRBJ1-1; D might be TRBD1 (5 bases). CDR1 is KGHSH and CDR2 is LQKENI in the germline V gene. V was pared by 4 bases and J by 1 base, with 13 bases between. The CDR3 contains 15 residues. The CDR3 sequence: CASSQGGGTNTEAFF. CDR3 nucleotides: TGTGCCAGCTCACAAGGAGGAGGGACGAACACTGAAGCTTTCTTT.

The CDR3 sequence is CASSPPTGNYGYTF. In DNA, the CDR3 is TGTGCCAGCTCACCACCGACGGGGAACTATGGCTACACCTTC. J is TRBJ1-2 and V is TRBV18, with D unresolved. The V end lost 0 bases, the J end lost 2 bases, and 7 bases lay between the germline ends. Germline lookup yields CDR1 KGHSH and CDR2 LQKENI. This CDR3 has 14 residues.